The present T cell receptor beta chain was sequenced within a study of healthy donors' naive CD4 and CD8 T cells. Notes on the study in general: Reportedly, most V and J gene segments showed naive CD4+ versus CD8+ bias. Positive CDR3 charge linked to CD4+ cells, negative to CD8+ cells.

Sorting defined naive CD4+ as CD4+CD8-CD45RO-CD45RA+ and naive CD8+ as CD8+CD4-CD45RA+CD27bright. On this clonotype itself: Its specificity is not known.

A linear amplification protocol produced the TCR libraries from 500 ng of total RNA. Using its own MiXCR run on the reads, TCRdb lists one record per CDR3 protein. The sample carries about 200,000 distinct CDR3 sequences, 74% recorded once. V trimming: 7 bases; J trimming: 7 bases; junction bases outside the gene matches: 11. The CDR3 is 14 amino acids. Germline loops: CDR1 SGHRS, CDR2 YFSETQ. The clonotype originates from a pool of human donors in good health; the sample pools cells from several healthy donors. The rearrangement uses TRBV5-1 and TRBJ2-7; the match to TRBD2 covers 10 bases. The sample taken for sequencing was naive CD4+ and CD8+ T cells sorted from blood, pooled from several donors. CDR3 in DNA: TGCGCCAGCGCACTAACTAGCGGGAAGTATGAGCAGTACTTC. Residues: CASALTSGKYEQYF.